This TCR beta chain was obtained from a study of blood T cell repertoires in COVID-19. As for the study in general: COVID-19 samples collected from the United States, Italy and Spain covered acute and convalescent phases. PBMCs, B-cell-depleted T cells, or T cells were the source of the cDNA or gDNA that made up the material.

This CDR3 contains 13 residues. Germline V gene sequence: CDR1 MNHEY, CDR2 SVGAGI. Trimming pared 2 bases from V and 7 bases from J, leaving 11 bases between. In the original analysis: Estimates of nucleated cell counts were drawn from the amplification of reference gene primers. The repertoire was sequenced with immunoSEQ multiplex PCR; TCRdb's copy has only in-frame clones and lacks some. V and J calls and clone size are those listed in that table; D and trimming were worked out from the DNA. The sample gives some 150,000 clones, approximately 87% of which show up once; about 9.4% is in the top ten.

The source material was peripheral blood. The gene calls are TRBV6-5 and TRBJ1-2, with TRBD1 as a possible D gene (6 bases). The clonotype originates from a woman aged 45-59 years with active or convalescent COVID-19. Written as DNA, the CDR3 is TGTGCCAGCAGTTACCAGGGGAAACGTGGCTACACCTTC. Residues: CASSYQGKRGYTF.